These T cell receptor beta chains were read from a single sample in a study of T cell clusters in autoimmune cytopenias. TCRdb reprocessed the multiplex PCR reads and reports one entry per CDR3 protein, with no DNA. The repertoire table contains approximately 5,200 distinct CDR3 sequences. These same records also appear under a second study, on T cell repertoires in aging, cancer and after chemotherapy.

Source material: peripheral blood. The receptors derive from a human donor in good health. CDR3s include the opening cysteine and the closing phenylalanine or tryptophan. The size of a clone is reported for some rows only, either as once, few or many, or as a class for expanded clones.

v_call,clone_size,j_call,cdr3_aa
TRBV30,-,TRBJ2-3,CAWSLPGTDTQYF
TRBV27,-,TRBJ2-5,CASSLSWAQETQYF
TRBV6-5,-,TRBJ2-1,CASSFISYRTSGRATYNEQFF
TRBV12-3/TRBV12-4,-,TRBJ1-5,CASSPDRGVIGQPQHF
TRBV29-1,medium-sized,TRBJ2-1,CSVEGGDHNEQFF
TRBV5-4,medium-sized,TRBJ2-2,CASTPGTSGRPYTGELFF
TRBV30,-,TRBJ1-6,CACSVESYNSPLHF
TRBV19,-,TRBJ2-2,CASSRIKGALNTGELFF
TRBV15,medium-sized,TRBJ2-5,CATSRRQETQYF
TRBV5-5,-,TRBJ1-4,CASSRTGGDEKLFF
TRBV6-6,-,TRBJ1-4,CASSCSRDTNEKLFF
TRBV27,-,TRBJ2-7,CASSPRVAVIPYEQYF
TRBV29-1,-,TRBJ1-1,CSVVPSAGSRTEAFF